This TCR beta chain derives from a study of relationships among human T cell subsets. From mRNA, alpha and beta CDR3 regions were amplified using semiquantitative ARM-PCR. ARM-PCR used tagged nested gene-specific primers, then communal superprimers for exponential amplification. TCRdb used MiXCR to reprocess the multiplex PCR reads, holding one entry per CDR3 protein. The sample lists around 14,000 distinct CDR3 sequences, about three fifths occurring once. Looked up from germline, CDR1 is MDHEN and CDR2 is SYDVKM. V lost 2 bases and J lost 4; bases outside the gene matches: 4. The CDR3 is 15 residues long.

What was sequenced was total T cells sorted from blood. The receptor's source is a man aged 35 to 55 in good health. The chain is built from TRBV28 and TRBJ2-7; 11 bases match TRBD2. The CDR3 sequence is CASSLRASGRYEQYF. The CDR3 DNA is TGTGCCAGCAGTTTAAGAGCTAGCGGGAGGTACGAGCAGTACTTC. The full variable domain, in which reference TRBV28 and TRBJ2-7 provide the parts outside the CDR3, is DVKVTQSSRYLVKRTGEKVFLECVQDMDHENMFWYRQDPGLGLRLIYFSYDVKMKEKGDIPEGYSVSREKKERFSLILESASTNQTSMYLCASSLRASGRYEQYFGPGTRLTVT.